These 25 T cell receptor beta chains share one sample of origin, sequenced in a study of T cells in Graves' hyperthyroidism and ophthalmopathy. Amplification of TCR beta CDR3 regions used RNA as the template. The TCR CDR3 was amplified in a first-round RT-PCR using the HTBI primer set. TCRdb fed the multiplex PCR reads into MiXCR, producing one record per CDR3 protein. Seen here are about 400,000 distinct CDR3 sequences, under 15% observed once, and the top ten hold around a third. Sequencing was performed on blood. These receptors were obtained from a woman aged 25 to 39 with Graves' hyperthyroidism.

This clonotype was seen at least ten times. The gene calls are TRBV10-2 and TRBJ2-7, with a tentative D call TRBD1 (5 bases). The CDR3 covers 12 residues. The germline gives CDR1 WSHSY, CDR2 SAAADI. The ends were cut back, 7 bases at V and 3 bases at J, with 10 bases in the middle. DNA for the CDR3: TGCGCCAGCAACGGAGACAGCTACGAGCAGTACTTC. This gives the protein CASNGDSYEQYF.

Worth noting for this clonotype: The junction departs from germline at one end; a sequencing error may be responsible. The CDR3 loop is CASNREEDGTQCF. For the CDR3, the DNA is TGTGCCAGCAATCGGGAGGAAGATGGGACCCAGTGCTTC. The chain joins TRBV2 to TRBJ2-5, with 7 bases identical to TRBD2. The CDR3 extends over 13 amino acids. Germline V lookup: CDR1 SNHLY, CDR2 FYNNEI.

This clonotype has ten or more counts. This chain connects TRBV28 to TRBJ2-7; D uncertain. This CDR3 has 16 amino acids. Germline V CDR1 and CDR2: MDHEN, SYDVKM. V lost 5 bases and J 2 bases, leaving 19 bases between the germline ends. The CDR3 loop reads CASSPPLFKKAYEQYF. CDR3 DNA: TGTGCCAGCAGTCCACCACTCTTCAAGAAGGCCTACGAGCAGTACTTC.

This clonotype was seen repeatedly, ten times or more. The chain couples TRBV6-2 or TRBV6-3 to TRBJ1-2; D ambiguous. The CDR3 has 14 amino acids. Trimming stripped 2 bases from V and 2 bases from J, with 9 bases between. Looked up from germline, CDR1 is MNHEY and CDR2 is SVGEGT. DNA for the CDR3: TGTGCCAGCAGTTACGGGGTAACAAACTATGGCTACACCTTC. Its protein is CASSYGVTNYGYTF.

Comment on this clonotype: This sequence may be a read error, since a much larger clone differs from it by one base. The chain uses TRBV5-6 and TRBJ2-1; 13 bases are a match to TRBD2. The CDR3 spans 16 residues. Germline CDR1 and CDR2: SGHDT and YYEEEE. As DNA, the CDR3 is TGTGCCAGCAACTTGCGCGCGACTAGCGGGAGGCATGAGCAGTTCTTC. It translates to CASNLRATSGRHEQFF.

This chain links TRBV5-1 with TRBJ2-7; 10 bases agree with TRBD2. The CDR3 runs 12 residues. Germline values: CDR1 SGHRS, CDR2 YFSETQ. The J segment lost 3 bases and the V segment lost 8 bases, leaving 2 bases of the junction unmatched. This CDR3 is CASTSGNYEQYF. As DNA, the CDR3 is TGCGCCAGTACTAGCGGGAACTACGAGCAGTACTTC.

In regard to this clonotype: This likely comes from a read error, as the CDR3 has no conserved phenylalanine or tryptophan at its end. The CDR3 protein is CASRWTGGINEQFS. The CDR3, as DNA: TGTGCCAGCAGATGGACAGGGGGCATCAATGAGCAGTTCTCC. The chain links TRBV6-5 to TRBJ2-1; 11 nucleotides line up with TRBD1. J was trimmed by 6 bases and V by 6 bases; bases with no gene match: 4. The V gene's germline CDR1 is MNHEY and CDR2 SVGAGI. The CDR3 is 14 residues long.

This clonotype occurred many times. The chain carries TRBV6-6 and TRBJ1-1; D not certain. The V and J ends lost 0 bases and 11 bases respectively, with 7 bases between them. The CDR3 runs 11 residues. Germline V lookup: CDR1 MNHNY, CDR2 SVGAGI (reference sequence). CDR3 sequence: CASSYSGDAFF. CDR3 bases: TGTGCCAGCAGTTACTCCGGGGATGCTTTCTTT.

This clonotype was observed a few times. The chain joins TRBV5-6 to TRBJ2-2; the match to TRBD2 covers 13 bases. The CDR3 has 17 residues. The V segment lost 2 bases and the J segment 6 bases; nucleotides outside the gene matches: 7. Germline values: CDR1 SGHDT, CDR2 YYEEEE. CDR3 nucleotides: TGTGCCAGCAGCTTACTAGCGGGAGGGTCTTTACCCGGGGAGCTGTTTTTT. It translates to CASSLLAGGSLPGELFF.

A few counts support this clonotype. The chain joins TRBV14 to TRBJ2-1; D gene unclear. The germline V gene encodes CDR1 SGHDN and CDR2 FVKESK. The CDR3 contains 11 residues. Trimming cost V 0 bases and J 10 bases, with 4 bases left between them. CDR3 residues: CASSQEFEQFF. The DNA of the CDR3 is TGTGCCAGCAGCCAAGAATTCGAGCAGTTCTTC.

This clonotype occurred many times. The genes are TRBV11-2 and TRBJ1-2, with D uncertain. The V and J ends lost 4 bases and 3 bases respectively, with 6 bases between them. CDR1 SGHAT and CDR2 FQNNGV come from the germline V gene. There are 12 residues in the CDR3. The CDR3 bases are TGTGCCAGCAGCTCGAGTTACTATGGCTACACCTTC. Translation gives CASSSSYYGYTF. The full variable domain, in which reference TRBV11-2 and TRBJ1-2 provide the parts outside the CDR3, is EAGVAQSPRYKIIEKRQSVAFWCNPISGHATLYWYQQILGQGPKLLIQFQNNGVVDDSQLPKDRFSAERLKGVDSTLKIQPAKLEDSAVYLCASSSSYYGYTFGSGTRLTVV.

This clonotype was seen ten or more times. This sequence joins TRBV3-1 and TRBJ2-6, with D uncertain. From germline, CDR1 is LGHDT and CDR2 YNNKEL (reference sequence). The CDR3 extends over 15 amino acids. Trimming took off 1 base at V and 2 bases at J, with 6 bases between the two ends. CDR3 nucleotides: TGTGCCAGCAGCCAAGCGAGTGCTGGGGCCAACGTCCTGACTTTC. As protein: CASSQASAGANVLTF. Based on the CDR3 plus reference TRBV3-1 and TRBJ2-6, the full variable domain is DTAVSQTPKYLVTQMGNDKSIKCEQNLGHDTMYWYKQDSKKFLKIMFSYNNKELIINETVPNRFSPKSPDKAHLNLHINSLELGDSAVYFCASSQASAGANVLTFGAGSRLTVL.

The rearrangement uses TRBV27 and TRBJ2-1; 11 bases match TRBD2. CDR1 is MNHEY and CDR2 is SMNVEV in the germline V gene (reference sequence). The junction had 10 bases not matched to a gene; V was cut back by 6 bases and J by 15 bases. The CDR3 extends over 13 amino acids. As DNA, the CDR3 is TGTGCCAGCAGAACCCATCTAGCGGGAGGATCGTTCTTC. Its protein is CASRTHLAGGSFF.

Details on this clonotype: This may be a read error: a much more frequent sequence differs by one nucleotide. The V gene is TRBV20-1, the J gene TRBJ2-7, with D perhaps TRBD1 or TRBD2 (7 bases each). This CDR3 is 13 amino acids long. Germline CDR1 DFQATT, CDR2 SNEGSKA (reference sequence). CDR3 DNA sequence: TGCAGTGCTCCCAGGGGGGGGACCTACCAGCAGTACTTC. It specifies CSAPRGGTYQQYF.

V and J are TRBV18 and TRBJ1-3; 8 nucleotides line up with TRBD1. CDR3 length: 14 residues. Trimming removed 5 bases from V and 3 bases from J; junction bases left unmatched: 3. Germline V lookup: CDR1 KGHSH, CDR2 LQKENI. Written as DNA, the CDR3 is TGTGCCAGCTCAGCGGGACAGGATGGAAACACCATATATTTT. This gives the protein CASSAGQDGNTIYF.

This clonotype came up many times. V is TRBV24-1 and J is TRBJ2-7; the D gene is possibly TRBD1 (5 bases). V shed 3 bases and J shed 3 bases, with 11 bases lying between them. Germline CDR1 and CDR2: KGHDR and SFDVKD. The CDR3 totals 14 residues. In DNA, the CDR3 is TGTGCCACCAGTGATCCATCAGGGAACTACGAGCAGTACTTC. This codes for CATSDPSGNYEQYF.

The V call is TRBV29-1, the J call TRBJ2-7, with 7 bases lining up with TRBD2. The CDR3 has 14 residues. Trimming at V came to 2 bases and at J to 2 bases, leaving 6 bases not matched to a gene. The germline CDR1 and CDR2 sequences are SQVTM and ANQGSEA. In DNA form, the CDR3 reads TGCAGCGTTGAATGGGGACTATCCCCCTACGAGCAGTACTTC. It encodes CSVEWGLSPYEQYF.

This clonotype was recorded a few times. The rearrangement uses TRBV5-5 and TRBJ2-4; tentative D call: TRBD2 (5 bases). Trimming removed 2 bases at V and 3 bases at J, with 12 bases between. This CDR3 spans 15 amino acids. From germline, CDR1 is SGHKS and CDR2 YYEKEE (reference sequence). The CDR3 is CASSFSWGDKNIQYF. CDR3 nucleotides: TGTGCCAGCAGCTTCTCATGGGGAGACAAAAACATTCAGTACTTC.

Worth noting for this clonotype: This sequence may be a read error, since a much larger clone differs from it by one base. The chain carries TRBV28 and TRBJ1-1; no reliable D call. The V end lost 5 bases, the J end lost 3 bases, and 19 bases lay between the germline ends. Germline V lookup: CDR1 MDHEN, CDR2 SYDVKM. The CDR3 has 16 amino acids. CDR3 region: CASSQMPRVGDTEAFF. In DNA form, the CDR3 reads TGTGCCAGCAGTCAGATGCCCCGGGTGGGTGACACTGAAGCTTTCTTT.

This clonotype showed up many times. The chain combines TRBV28 with TRBJ1-6, with D hard to call. V was pared by 5 bases and J by 0 bases, with 11 bases between. The germline gives CDR1 MDHEN, CDR2 SYDVKM. The CDR3 totals 16 residues. CDR3 sequence: CASSPWGSSYNSPLHF. The CDR3 DNA reads TGTGCCAGCAGTCCCTGGGGAAGCTCCTATAATTCACCCCTCCACTTT.

This clonotype was seen ten or more times. The chain is built from TRBV30 and TRBJ2-5; D not resolved. Germline V CDR1 and CDR2: GTSNPN, SVGIG (reference sequence). CDR3 length: 12 residues. Trimming left V 5 bases short and J 4 bases short, with 11 bases between. The DNA for the CDR3 is TGTGCCTGGGACCGGACCCCAGAGACCCAGTACTTC. Protein: CAWDRTPETQYF.

This clonotype occurred many times. The genes are TRBV28 and TRBJ1-6, with TRBD1 as a possible D gene (5 bases). Germline V lookup: CDR1 MDHEN, CDR2 SYDVKM. Trimming took off 4 bases at V and 3 bases at J, with 16 bases between the two ends. The CDR3 runs to 17 residues. CDR3 sequence: CASSSGTLAGYNSPLHF. The DNA for the CDR3 is TGTGCCAGCAGTTCAGGGACTCTCGCGGGCTATAATTCACCCCTCCACTTT. Variable domain in full (rest from reference TRBV28 and TRBJ1-6): DVKVTQSSRYLVKRTGEKVFLECVQDMDHENMFWYRQDPGLGLRLIYFSYDVKMKEKGDIPEGYSVSREKKERFSLILESASTNQTSMYLCASSSGTLAGYNSPLHFGNGTRLTVT.

Note on this clonotype: With a much larger clone just one base away, this may be a read error. The chain uses TRBV12-5 and TRBJ2-5; perhaps TRBD1 as D (5 bases). This CDR3 has 14 residues. The germline V gene encodes CDR1 LGHNT and CDR2 FRNRAP. V was trimmed by 4 bases and J by 7 bases, leaving 16 bases between them. The CDR3 loop is CASGSSGIEGTQYF. The CDR3 coding sequence is TGTGCTAGTGGTTCCTCAGGGATCGAAGGGACCCAGTACTTC.

With respect to this clonotype: One base away lies a much larger clone, so this may be a sequencing read error. The chain is built from TRBV18 and TRBJ2-1; 7 bases agree with TRBD1. The J call is in doubt because the DNA end fits TRBJ2-7 better. CDR3 size: 15 residues. Germline values: CDR1 KGHSH, CDR2 LQKENI. The CDR3 DNA follows: TGTGCCAGCTCAACAGGGACAGCAACTTACAATGAGCAGTACTTC. Encoded protein: CASSTGTATYNEQYF.

This clonotype has a count of ten or more. The rearrangement joins TRBV10-2 to TRBJ2-3; D remains ambiguous. Germline V gene data show CDR1 as WSHSY and CDR2 as SAAADI. CDR3 size: 13 residues. Trimming took off 6 bases at V and 0 bases at J, with 7 bases between the two ends. The CDR3, as DNA: TGCGCCAGCAGATCGGCTAGCACAGATACGCAGTATTTT. Residues: CASRSASTDTQYF.